Below are 2 T cell receptor beta chains sequenced from a single sample in a study of CXCR3-negative and CXCR3-positive naive CD8 T cells. Libraries were UMI-labeled 5' RACE TRB cDNA. TCRdb re-called the 5' RACE reads, yielding one record per CDR3 amino acid sequence without DNA. The table for this sample gives about 40,000 distinct CDR3 sequences. Sequenced sample: memory CD8+ T cells from blood. The receptor source for this set is a human donor in good health. Some clones in this sample may be carry-over from other donors' samples.

The chain is built from TRBV29-1 and TRBJ2-3; TCRdb lists TRBD2, though no DNA is available to test this call. The CDR3 covers 14 residues. Germline V gives CDR1 SQVTM, CDR2 ANQGSEA. The CDR3 loop is CSVEGGGALDTQYF.

The V call is TRBV12-3 or TRBV12-4, the J call TRBJ2-4; the TCRdb call, TRBD1, lacks DNA for checking. The CDR3 covers 14 residues. The CDR3 region is CASSLGGAKNIQYF.